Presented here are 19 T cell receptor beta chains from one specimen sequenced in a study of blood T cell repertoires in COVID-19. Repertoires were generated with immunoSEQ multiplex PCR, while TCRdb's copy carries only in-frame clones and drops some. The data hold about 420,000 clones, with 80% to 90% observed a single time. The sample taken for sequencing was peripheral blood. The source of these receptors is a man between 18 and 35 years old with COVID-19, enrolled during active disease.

The DNA of the CDR3 is TGTGCCAGCAGCTCACAGGGAGTCAACACCGGGGAGCTGTTTTTT. It encodes CASSSQGVNTGELFF. The chain uses TRBV5-4 and TRBJ2-2, with D maybe TRBD1 (6 bases). Germline values: CDR1 SGHNT, CDR2 YYREEE (reference sequence). V dropped 3 bases and J dropped 2 bases, with 11 bases sitting between them. The CDR3 loop spans 15 amino acids.

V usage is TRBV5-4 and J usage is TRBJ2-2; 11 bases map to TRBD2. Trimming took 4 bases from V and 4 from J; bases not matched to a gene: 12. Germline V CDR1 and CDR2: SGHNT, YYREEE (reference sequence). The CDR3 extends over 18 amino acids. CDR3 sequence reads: CASSIAGGPRRGTGELFF. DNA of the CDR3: TGTGCCAGCAGCATAGCGGGAGGGCCGCGTCGGGGCACCGGGGAGCTGTTTTTT.

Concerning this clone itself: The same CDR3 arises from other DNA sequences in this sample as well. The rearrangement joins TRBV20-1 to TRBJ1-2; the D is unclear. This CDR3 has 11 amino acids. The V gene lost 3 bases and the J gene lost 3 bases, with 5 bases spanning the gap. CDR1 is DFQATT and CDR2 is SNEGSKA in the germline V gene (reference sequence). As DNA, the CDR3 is TGCAGTGCTAGGGCGGACTATGGCTACACCTTC. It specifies CSARADYGYTF.

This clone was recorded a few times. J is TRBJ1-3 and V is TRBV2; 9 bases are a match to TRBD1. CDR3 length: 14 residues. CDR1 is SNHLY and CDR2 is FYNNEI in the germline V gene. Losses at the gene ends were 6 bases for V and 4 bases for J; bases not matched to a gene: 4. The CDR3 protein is CASRNTGGGNTIYF. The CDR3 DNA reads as TGTGCCAGCAGGAACACAGGGGGCGGAAACACCATATATTTT.

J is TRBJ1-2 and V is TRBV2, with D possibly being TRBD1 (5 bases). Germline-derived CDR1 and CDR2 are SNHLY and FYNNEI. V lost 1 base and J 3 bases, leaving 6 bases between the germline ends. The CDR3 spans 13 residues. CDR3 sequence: CASSEGGDYGYTF. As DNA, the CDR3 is TGTGCCAGCAGTGAAGGGGGGGACTATGGCTACACCTTC.

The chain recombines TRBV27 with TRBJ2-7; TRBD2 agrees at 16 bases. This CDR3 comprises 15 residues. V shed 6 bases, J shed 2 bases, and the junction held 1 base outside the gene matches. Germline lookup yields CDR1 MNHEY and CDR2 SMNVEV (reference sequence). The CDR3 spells CASRGLAGGPYEQYF. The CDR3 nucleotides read TGTGCCAGCAGGGGACTAGCGGGAGGGCCCTACGAGCAGTACTTC.

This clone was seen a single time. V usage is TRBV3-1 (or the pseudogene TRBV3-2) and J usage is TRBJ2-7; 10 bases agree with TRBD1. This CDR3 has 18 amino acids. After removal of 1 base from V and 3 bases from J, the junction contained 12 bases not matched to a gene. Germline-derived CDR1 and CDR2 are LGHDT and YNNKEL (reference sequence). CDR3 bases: TGTGCCAGCAGCCAAGTCGAGGCCAGGACAGGGGGAGGCTACGAGCAGTACTTC. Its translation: CASSQVEARTGGGYEQYF.

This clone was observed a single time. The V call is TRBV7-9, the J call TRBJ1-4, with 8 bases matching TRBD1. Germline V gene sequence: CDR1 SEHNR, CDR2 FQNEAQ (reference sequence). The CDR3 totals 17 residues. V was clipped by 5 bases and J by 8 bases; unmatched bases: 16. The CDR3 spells CASSGQGLSRPWEKLFF. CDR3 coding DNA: TGTGCCAGCAGCGGACAGGGCCTCAGCCGGCCGTGGGAAAAACTGTTTTTT. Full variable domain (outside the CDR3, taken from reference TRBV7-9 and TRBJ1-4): DTGVSQNPRHKITKRGQNVTFRCDPISEHNRLYWYRQTLGQGPEFLTYFQNEAQLEKSRLLSDRFSAERPKGSFSTLEIQRTEQGDSAMYLCASSGQGLSRPWEKLFFGSGTQLSVL.

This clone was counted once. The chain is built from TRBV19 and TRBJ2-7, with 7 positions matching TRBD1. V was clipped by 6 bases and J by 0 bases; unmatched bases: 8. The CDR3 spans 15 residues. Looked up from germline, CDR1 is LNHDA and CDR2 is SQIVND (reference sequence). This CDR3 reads CASRETGQISYEQYF. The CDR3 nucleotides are TGTGCCAGTAGAGAGACGGGACAGATCTCCTACGAGCAGTACTTC.

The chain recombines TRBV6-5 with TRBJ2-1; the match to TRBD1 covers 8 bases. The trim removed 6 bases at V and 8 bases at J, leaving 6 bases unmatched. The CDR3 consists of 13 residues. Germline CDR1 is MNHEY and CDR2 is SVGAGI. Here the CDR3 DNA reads TGTGCCAGCAGCGTAGGACAGGGATATGAGCAGTTCTTC. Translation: CASSVGQGYEQFF.

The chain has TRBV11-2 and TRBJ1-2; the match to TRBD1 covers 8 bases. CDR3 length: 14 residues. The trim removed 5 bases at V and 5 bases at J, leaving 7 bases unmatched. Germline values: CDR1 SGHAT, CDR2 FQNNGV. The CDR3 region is CASSPQGAVYGYTF. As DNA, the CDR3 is TGTGCCAGCAGCCCCCAGGGGGCCGTTTATGGCTACACCTTC.

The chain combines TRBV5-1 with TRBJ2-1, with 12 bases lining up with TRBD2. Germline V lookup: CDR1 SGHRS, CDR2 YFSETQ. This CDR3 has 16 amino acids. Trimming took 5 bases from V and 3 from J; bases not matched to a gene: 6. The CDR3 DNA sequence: TGCGCCAGCAGTCCAGGACTAGCGGGGATCTACAATGAGCAGTTCTTC. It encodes CASSPGLAGIYNEQFF. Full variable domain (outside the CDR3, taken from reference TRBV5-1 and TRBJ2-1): KAGVTQTPRYLIKTRGQQVTLSCSPISGHRSVSWYQQTPGQGLQFLFEYFSETQRNKGNFPGRFSGRQFSNSRSEMNVSTLELGDSALYLCASSPGLAGIYNEQFFGPGTRLTVL.

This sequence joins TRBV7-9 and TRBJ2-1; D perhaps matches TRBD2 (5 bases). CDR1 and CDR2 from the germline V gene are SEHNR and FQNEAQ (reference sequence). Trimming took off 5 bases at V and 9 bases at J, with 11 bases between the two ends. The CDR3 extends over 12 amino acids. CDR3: CASSPYAGEQFF. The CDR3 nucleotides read TGTGCCAGCAGCCCTTATGCGGGTGAGCAGTTCTTC. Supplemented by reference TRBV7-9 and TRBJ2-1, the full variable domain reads DTGVSQNPRHKITKRGQNVTFRCDPISEHNRLYWYRQTLGQGPEFLTYFQNEAQLEKSRLLSDRFSAERPKGSFSTLEIQRTEQGDSAMYLCASSPYAGEQFFGPGTRLTVL.

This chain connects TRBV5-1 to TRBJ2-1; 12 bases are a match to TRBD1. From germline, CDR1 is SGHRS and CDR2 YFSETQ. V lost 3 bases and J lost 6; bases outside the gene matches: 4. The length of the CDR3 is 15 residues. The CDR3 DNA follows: TGCGCCAGCAGCTCGGGGACAGGGGGCTTCAATGAGCAGTTCTTC. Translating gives CASSSGTGGFNEQFF.

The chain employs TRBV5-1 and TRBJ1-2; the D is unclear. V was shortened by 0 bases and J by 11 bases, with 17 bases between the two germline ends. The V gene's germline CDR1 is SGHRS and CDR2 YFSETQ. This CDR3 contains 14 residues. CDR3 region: CASSLEWGESRYTF. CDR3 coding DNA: TGCGCCAGCAGCTTGGAGTGGGGAGAAAGTAGATACACCTTC. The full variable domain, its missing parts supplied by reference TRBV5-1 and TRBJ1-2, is KAGVTQTPRYLIKTRGQQVTLSCSPISGHRSVSWYQQTPGQGLQFLFEYFSETQRNKGNFPGRFSGRQFSNSRSEMNVSTLELGDSALYLCASSLEWGESRYTFGSGTRLTVV.

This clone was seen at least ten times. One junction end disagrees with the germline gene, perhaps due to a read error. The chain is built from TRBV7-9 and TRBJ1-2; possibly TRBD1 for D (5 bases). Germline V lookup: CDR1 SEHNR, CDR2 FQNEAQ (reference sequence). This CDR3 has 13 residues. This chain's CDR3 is CASSLGGQGLIIF. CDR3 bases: TGTGCCAGCAGCTTAGGTGGCCAGGGCCTGATAATCTTC.

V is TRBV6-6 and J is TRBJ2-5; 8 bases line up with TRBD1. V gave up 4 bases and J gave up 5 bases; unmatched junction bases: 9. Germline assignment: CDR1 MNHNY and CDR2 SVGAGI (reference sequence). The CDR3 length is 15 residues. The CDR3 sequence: CASSFTGGLRETQYF. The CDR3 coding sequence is TGTGCCAGCAGTTTCACAGGGGGTCTGCGGGAGACCCAGTACTTC.

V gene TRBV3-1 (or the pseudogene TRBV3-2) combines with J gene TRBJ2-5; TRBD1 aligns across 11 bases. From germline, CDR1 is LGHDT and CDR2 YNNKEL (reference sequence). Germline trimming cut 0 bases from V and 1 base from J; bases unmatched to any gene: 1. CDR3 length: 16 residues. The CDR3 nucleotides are TGTGCCAGCAGCCAAGACGGGACAGGGGGCCAAGAGACCCAGTACTTC. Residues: CASSQDGTGGQETQYF.

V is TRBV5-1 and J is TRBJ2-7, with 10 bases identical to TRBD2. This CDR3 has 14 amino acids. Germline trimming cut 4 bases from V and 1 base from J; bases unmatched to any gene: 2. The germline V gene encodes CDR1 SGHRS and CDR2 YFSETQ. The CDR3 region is CASSPSGGSYEQYF. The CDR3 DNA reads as TGCGCCAGCAGCCCTAGCGGGGGATCCTACGAGCAGTACTTC.